A single sample is the source of the 23 T cell receptor beta chains below, sequenced in a study of cytomegalovirus exposure and HLA in healthy donors. Vbeta (60) and Jbeta (13) primers were used in the PCR. Method: immunoSEQ multiplex PCR; TCRdb's copy keeps in-frame clones and lacks some. The sample shows roughly 160,000 clones, approximately 75% of them seen only once. Specimen: PBMCs. All receptors come from a man aged 30 to 39 in good health and CMV-seropositive.

This clone has just one count. This chain joins TRBV28 and TRBJ2-7; 7 nucleotides line up with TRBD1. Germline V gene lookup returns CDR1 MDHEN and CDR2 SYDVKM. The CDR3 sequence is 15 residues long. The V gene end was trimmed by 6 bases and the J gene end by 2 bases; junction bases not matched to a gene: 10. The CDR3 DNA reads TGTGCCAGCAGACGGCCTCGGGACAGTCCCTACGAGCAGTACTTC. Encoded protein: CASRRPRDSPYEQYF.

Only a few counts were recorded for this clone. V gene TRBV7-2 combines with J gene TRBJ1-1; D unclear. The CDR3 length is 14 residues. Germline V gene lookup returns CDR1 SGHTA and CDR2 FQGNSA. The V end was cut by 1 base, the J end by 1 base, with 7 bases between. CDR3 DNA: TGTGCCAGCAGCTTAGATCGAGAGAACACTGAAGCTTTCTTT. It yields the protein CASSLDRENTEAFF.

This clone was counted a single time. V and J are TRBV27 and TRBJ2-7; D unresolved. The CDR3 has 13 amino acids. Germline values: CDR1 MNHEY, CDR2 SMNVEV (reference sequence). Deletions cut 5 bases from V and 0 bases from J, with 8 bases between. The CDR3 here is CASSPPSSYEQYF. CDR3 DNA sequence: TGTGCCAGCAGTCCCCCTAGCTCCTACGAGCAGTACTTC.

The rearrangement links TRBV7-3 to TRBJ2-1, with D possibly TRBD1 on 6 matching bases. With 8 bases removed from V and 2 bases from J, the gap between germline ends came to 19 bases. Germline assignment: CDR1 SGHTA and CDR2 FQGTGA. The CDR3 extends over 16 amino acids. CDR3 in amino acids: CASAEGHRETYNEQFF. The DNA for the CDR3 is TGTGCCAGCGCAGAGGGACACCGTGAGACCTACAATGAGCAGTTCTTC.

J is TRBJ2-5 and V is TRBV28, with a weak D call TRBD1 (7 bases). Trimming shortened V by 6 bases and J by 5 bases, and 16 bases separated the two germline ends. CDR1 is MDHEN, CDR2 SYDVKM, per germline. The CDR3 runs to 14 residues. CDR3 nucleotides: TGTGCCAGCAGCCCAGGGGGGACTCTTGAGACCCAGTACTTC. Translating it yields CASSPGGTLETQYF.

The chain is built from TRBV9 and TRBJ1-1, with D perhaps matching TRBD1 (5 bases). V was cut by 3 bases and J by 1 base, with 10 bases left in between. Germline CDR1 reads SGDLS; CDR2 reads YYNGEE. The CDR3 is 14 residues long. This CDR3 reads CASSAGQPNTEAFF. In nucleotides, the CDR3 is TGTGCCAGCAGCGCCGGACAACCGAACACTGAAGCTTTCTTT.

V and J are TRBV5-4 and TRBJ2-7; 8 positions match TRBD2. The trim removed 2 bases at V and 6 bases at J, leaving 10 bases unmatched. Germline values: CDR1 SGHNT, CDR2 YYREEE (reference sequence). This CDR3 comprises 15 residues. Here the CDR3 reads CASSLQLAEGSEQYF. The CDR3 nucleotides are TGTGCCAGCAGCTTACAACTAGCGGAGGGATCCGAGCAGTACTTC.

This sequence joins TRBV28 and TRBJ2-3; 12 nucleotides agree with TRBD2. The V gene's germline CDR1 is MDHEN and CDR2 SYDVKM. The CDR3 is 17 residues long. After removal of 5 bases from V and 0 bases from J, the junction contained 6 bases not matched to a gene. The CDR3 sequence: CASSPGLAGPSTDTQYF. CDR3 coding DNA: TGTGCCAGCAGTCCTGGACTAGCGGGGCCTAGCACAGATACGCAGTATTTT.

The chain is built from TRBV15 and TRBJ2-5, with 7 bases identical to TRBD2. Germline V gene lookup returns CDR1 LNHNV and CDR2 YYDKDF (reference sequence). This CDR3 region has 16 residues. Germline trimming cut 5 bases from V and 2 bases from J; bases unmatched to any gene: 11. CDR3 sequence: CATSETGGGGQETQYF. The CDR3 region has the DNA TGTGCCACCAGCGAAACAGGCGGGGGTGGGCAAGAGACCCAGTACTTC.

The chain couples TRBV6-5 to TRBJ1-5; D call uncertain. The V gene lost 8 bases and the J gene lost 5 bases, with 13 bases spanning the gap. The germline CDR1 and CDR2 sequences are MNHEY and SVGAGI. The CDR3 consists of 13 residues. The CDR3 DNA sequence: TGTGCCAGCGCCGCACACCTCTATCAGCCCCAGCATTTT. Protein product: CASAAHLYQPQHF.

This sequence joins TRBV5-6 and TRBJ1-5; 11 bases fit TRBD1. The CDR3 is 15 residues long. The trim removed 4 bases at V and 7 bases at J, leaving 7 bases unmatched. In germline, CDR1 is SGHDT, CDR2 YYEEEE. In DNA, the CDR3 is TGTGCCAGCAGCCCCTGGGACAGGGGGGAACAGCCCCAGCATTTT. It specifies CASSPWDRGEQPQHF.

CDR3 sequence reads: CASSPPGIRMSGELFF. The CDR3 DNA sequence: TGTGCCAGCAGTCCCCCCGGGATAAGGATGTCCGGGGAGCTGTTTTTT. The rearrangement uses TRBV28 and TRBJ2-2, with D perhaps TRBD2 (5 bases). The CDR3 sequence is 16 residues long. Trimming removed 5 bases from V and 6 bases from J, with 19 bases in between. The germline V gene has CDR1 MDHEN and CDR2 SYDVKM. Complete variable domain (other parts from reference TRBV28 and TRBJ2-2): DVKVTQSSRYLVKRTGEKVFLECVQDMDHENMFWYRQDPGLGLRLIYFSYDVKMKEKGDIPEGYSVSREKKERFSLILESASTNQTSMYLCASSPPGIRMSGELFFGEGSRLTVL.

The J gene is TRBJ2-7, the V gene TRBV7-2; D ambiguous. Per the germline V gene, CDR1 is SGHTA and CDR2 is FQGNSA. The CDR3 extends over 14 amino acids. V was trimmed by 1 base and J by 0 bases, leaving 7 bases between them. The CDR3 DNA reads TGTGCCAGCAGCTTAGACAGCCTCTCCTACGAGCAGTACTTC. This gives the protein CASSLDSLSYEQYF.

This chain uses TRBV5-6 with TRBJ2-1; 7 bases line up with TRBD1. Trimming at V came to 2 bases and at J to 6 bases, leaving 8 bases not matched to a gene. This CDR3 region has 15 residues. Germline-derived CDR1 and CDR2 are SGHDT and YYEEEE. As DNA, the CDR3 is TGTGCCAGCAGCTTAATACAGGGGTCAGGCAATGAGCAGTTCTTC. It translates to CASSLIQGSGNEQFF.

The chain is built from TRBV6-6 and TRBJ1-2; unclear D gene. V was shortened by 10 bases and J by 6 bases, with 18 bases between the two germline ends. This CDR3 contains 13 residues. CDR1 is MNHNY and CDR2 is SVGAGI in the germline V gene (reference sequence). The DNA of the CDR3 is TGTGCCACCTTTAATTTCAACCTAAATGGCTACACCTTC. This encodes CATFNFNLNGYTF.

CDR3 coding DNA: TGTGCCAGCAGCCAAGTACAGGGCTATGGCTACACCTTC. Translation gives CASSQVQGYGYTF. This chain connects TRBV14 to TRBJ1-2, with D perhaps matching TRBD1 (6 bases). Trimming took 1 base from V and 4 from J, leaving 7 bases between them. This CDR3 has 13 amino acids. Germline V gene data show CDR1 as SGHDN and CDR2 as FVKESK.

This clone has more than one count but fewer than ten. The chain is built from TRBV5-4 and TRBJ2-5, with 11 nucleotides matching TRBD1. The CDR3 runs to 15 residues. Germline values: CDR1 SGHNT, CDR2 YYREEE (reference sequence). Unmatched junction bases numbered 8, after V lost 5 bases and J lost 5 bases. CDR3 amino acids: CASRSGTGGQETQYF. The CDR3 coding sequence is TGTGCCAGCAGAAGCGGGACAGGGGGTCAGGAGACCCAGTACTTC.

This clone was counted between two and nine times. This chain joins TRBV6-1 and TRBJ2-7; TRBD1 agrees at 10 bases. Unmatched junction bases numbered 0, after V lost 1 base and J lost 3 bases. The germline gives CDR1 MNHNS, CDR2 SASEGT. The CDR3 loop spans 14 amino acids. Here the CDR3 reads CASSEGTGGYEQYF. CDR3 coding DNA: TGTGCCAGCAGTGAAGGGACAGGGGGCTACGAGCAGTACTTC.

The V gene is TRBV4-3, the J gene TRBJ2-2; 10 bases map to TRBD2. Germline assignment: CDR1 LGHNA and CDR2 YSLEER. V shed 4 bases, J shed 6 bases, and the junction held 14 bases outside the gene matches. CDR3 length: 18 amino acids. The CDR3 region is CASSLTISGGRVPGELFF. For the CDR3, the DNA is TGCGCCAGCAGCCTCACAATTAGCGGGGGGAGGGTCCCCGGGGAGCTGTTTTTT.

This chain uses TRBV25-1 with TRBJ2-2; the match to TRBD1 covers 9 bases. From germline, CDR1 is MGHDK and CDR2 SYGVNS. Unmatched junction bases numbered 1, after V lost 5 bases and J lost 3 bases. The CDR3 runs 14 residues. CDR3 in amino acids: CASSRTGDTGELFF. The CDR3 DNA sequence: TGTGCCAGCAGTCGGACAGGGGACACCGGGGAGCTGTTTTTT.

The chain joins TRBV10-3 to TRBJ1-2; 9 bases line up with TRBD1. In germline, CDR1 is ENHRY, CDR2 SYGVKD. This CDR3 has 16 amino acids. Germline trimming cut 4 bases from V and 1 base from J; bases unmatched to any gene: 7. CDR3 coding DNA: TGTGCCATCAGTGCCCGGGACAGGGACAATAACTATGGCTACACCTTC. It yields the protein CAISARDRDNNYGYTF.

This clone has just a few counts. The chain couples TRBV5-4 to TRBJ2-7; D perhaps matches TRBD1 (6 bases). The CDR3 contains 14 residues. Germline V gene sequence: CDR1 SGHNT, CDR2 YYREEE (reference sequence). Deletions cut 0 bases from V and 0 bases from J, with 7 bases between. CDR3 in DNA: TGTGCCAGCAGCTTGGTGGACAGCTCCTACGAGCAGTACTTC. Residues: CASSLVDSSYEQYF.

J is TRBJ1-1 and V is TRBV2, with D perhaps TRBD1 (5 bases). CDR1 and CDR2 (germline): SNHLY, FYNNEI. V was clipped by 3 bases and J by 4 bases, with 12 bases between them. The CDR3 spans 14 residues. The CDR3 sequence is CASSEGGGLTEAFF. The CDR3 region has the DNA TGTGCCAGCAGTGAGGGGGGAGGCCTCACTGAAGCTTTCTTT.